This T cell receptor beta chain was identified during a study of blood T cell repertoires in COVID-19. Study information: COVID-19 samples from acute and convalescent phases originated in the United States, Italy and Spain. T cells, B-cell-depleted T cells, or PBMCs provided the cDNA or gDNA that served as material.

This CDR3 contains 13 residues. Trimming removed 8 bases from V and 3 bases from J; junction bases left unmatched: 6. CDR1 is MDHEN, CDR2 SYDVKM, per germline. Seattle's cohort entered during active infection and was followed longitudinally. Original processing methods: Quantification of nucleated cells was approximated via reference gene primer amplification. The data were produced by immunoSEQ multiplex PCR, yet TCRdb's version contains in-frame clones alone and is incomplete. V and J calls and clone size are given by that table; D and trimming were obtained from the DNA. Here the sample spans hundreds of thousands of clones, roughly 90% being singletons.

The chain has TRBV28 and TRBJ1-2; TRBD1 matches 7 bases. The TCR comes from a woman in her twenties or thirties with COVID-19, enrolled during active disease. The sequencing input was peripheral blood. The chain's CDR3 is CASGQGDYYGYTF. The CDR3, as DNA: TGTGCCAGCGGGCAGGGGGATTACTATGGCTACACCTTC.